This T cell receptor beta chain appears in the sequencing data of a study of cytomegalovirus exposure and HLA in healthy donors. Germline V lookup: CDR1 SGDLS, CDR2 YYNGEE. This CDR3 has 15 residues. V dropped 0 bases and J dropped 7 bases, with 14 bases sitting between them. This clone was observed a handful of times. The PCR contained 60 Vbeta and 13 Jbeta primers. Clones were read by immunoSEQ multiplex PCR, and TCRdb kept only the in-frame ones, dropping some. The data contain roughly 180,000 clones, roughly a tenth of them singletons. Sequenced material: PBMCs. The rearrangement uses TRBV9 and TRBJ2-1, with D perhaps TRBD2 (5 bases). This clonotype originated in a woman aged 25 to 39 in good health and CMV-seropositive. Written as DNA, the CDR3 is TGTGCCAGCAGCGTAGAAACTAGAGTTTGGAATGAGCAGTTCTTC. Translated: CASSVETRVWNEQFF.